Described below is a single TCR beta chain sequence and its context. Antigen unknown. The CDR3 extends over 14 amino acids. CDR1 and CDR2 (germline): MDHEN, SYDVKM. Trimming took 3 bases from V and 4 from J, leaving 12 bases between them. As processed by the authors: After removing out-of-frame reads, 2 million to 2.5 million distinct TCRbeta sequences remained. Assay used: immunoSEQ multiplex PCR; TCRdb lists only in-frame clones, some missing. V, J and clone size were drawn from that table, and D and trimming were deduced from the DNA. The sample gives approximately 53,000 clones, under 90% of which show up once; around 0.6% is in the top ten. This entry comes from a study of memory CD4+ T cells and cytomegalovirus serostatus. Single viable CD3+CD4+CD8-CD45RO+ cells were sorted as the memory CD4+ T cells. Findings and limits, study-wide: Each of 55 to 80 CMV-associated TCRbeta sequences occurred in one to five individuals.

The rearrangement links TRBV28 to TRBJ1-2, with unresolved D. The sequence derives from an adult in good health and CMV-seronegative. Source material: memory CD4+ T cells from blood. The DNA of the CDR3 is TGTGCCAGCAGTTTGGGAGTGCCCAGCTATGGCTACACCTTC. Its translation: CASSLGVPSYGYTF.